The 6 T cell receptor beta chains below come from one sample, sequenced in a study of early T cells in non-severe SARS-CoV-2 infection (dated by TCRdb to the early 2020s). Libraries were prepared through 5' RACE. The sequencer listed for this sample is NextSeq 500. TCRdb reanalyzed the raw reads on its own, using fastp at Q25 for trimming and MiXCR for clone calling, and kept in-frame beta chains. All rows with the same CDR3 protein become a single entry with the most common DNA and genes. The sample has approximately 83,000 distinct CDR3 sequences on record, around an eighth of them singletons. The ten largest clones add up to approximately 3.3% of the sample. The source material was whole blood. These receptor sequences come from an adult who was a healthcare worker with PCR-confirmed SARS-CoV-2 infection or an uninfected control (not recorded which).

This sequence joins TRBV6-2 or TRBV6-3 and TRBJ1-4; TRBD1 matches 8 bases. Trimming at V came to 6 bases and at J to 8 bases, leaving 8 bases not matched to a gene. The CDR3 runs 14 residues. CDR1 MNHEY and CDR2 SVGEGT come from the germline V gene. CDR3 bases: TGTGCCAGCAGGCCTGCAGGGGGCCGCGAAAAACTGTTTTTT. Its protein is CASRPAGGREKLFF.

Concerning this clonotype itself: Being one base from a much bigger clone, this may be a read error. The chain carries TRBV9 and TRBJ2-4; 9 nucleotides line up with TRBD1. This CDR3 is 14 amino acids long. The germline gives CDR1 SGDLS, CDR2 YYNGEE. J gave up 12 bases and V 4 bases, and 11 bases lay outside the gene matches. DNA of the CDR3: TGTGCCAGCAGCCCATCGGGACAGGGCGGTACTCAGTACTTC. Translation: CASSPSGQGGTQYF.

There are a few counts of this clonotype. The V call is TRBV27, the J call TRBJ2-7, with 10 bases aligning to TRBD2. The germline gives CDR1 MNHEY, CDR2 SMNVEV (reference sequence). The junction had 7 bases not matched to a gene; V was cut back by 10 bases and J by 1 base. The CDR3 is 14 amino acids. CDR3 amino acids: CATLPTSGSYEQYF. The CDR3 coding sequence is TGTGCCACCCTGCCGACTAGCGGGTCCTACGAGCAGTACTTC.

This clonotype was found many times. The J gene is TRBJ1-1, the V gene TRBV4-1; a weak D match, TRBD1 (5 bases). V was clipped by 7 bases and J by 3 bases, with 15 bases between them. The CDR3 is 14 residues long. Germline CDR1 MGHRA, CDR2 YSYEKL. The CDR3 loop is CASTTAWGDTEAFF. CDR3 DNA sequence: TGCGCCAGCACCACAGCATGGGGCGACACTGAAGCTTTCTTT.

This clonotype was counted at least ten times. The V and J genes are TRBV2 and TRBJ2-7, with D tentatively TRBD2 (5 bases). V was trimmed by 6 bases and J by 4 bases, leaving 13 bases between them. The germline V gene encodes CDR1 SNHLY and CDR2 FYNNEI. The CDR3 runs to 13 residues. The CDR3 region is CASRPAGSYEQYF. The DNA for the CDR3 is TGTGCCAGCAGGCCCGCGGGTAGTTACGAGCAGTACTTC.

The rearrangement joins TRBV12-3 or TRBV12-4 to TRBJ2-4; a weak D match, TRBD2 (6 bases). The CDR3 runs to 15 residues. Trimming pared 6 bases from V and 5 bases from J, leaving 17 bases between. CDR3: CASRPSSWEENIQYF. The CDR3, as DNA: TGTGCCAGCAGGCCTAGTAGTTGGGAGGAAAACATTCAGTACTTC.